Listed below are T cell receptor beta chains from one sample, sequenced in a study of control samples from healthy donors and cancer patients. The method was immunoSEQ multiplex PCR; TCRdb's version includes in-frame clones alone and lacks a portion of them. The sample holds around 90,000 clones, approximately 86% seen once. What was sequenced was blood. The receptor set was obtained from a man aged 25 to 40 in good health. Both conserved end residues are part of each CDR3. A D gene is named only where the DNA matches it firmly. Clone size appears in some rows only: once, few, many, or a class for an expanded clone.

j_gene,v_gene,abundance,d_gene,CDR3aa,CDR3nt
TRBJ1-2,TRBV6-1,NA,NA,CASSGWTAHAESDYGYTF,TGTGCCAGCAGTGGGTGGACAGCTCACGCCGAATCCGACTATGGCTACACCTTC
TRBJ2-3,TRBV12-3/TRBV12-4,NA,NA,CASSLRADTQYF,TGTGCCAGCAGTTTAAGGGCAGATACGCAGTATTTT
TRBJ2-4,TRBV11-2,NA,TRBD1,CASSSGQGVAKNIQYF,TGTGCCAGCAGCTCAGGACAGGGCGTAGCCAAAAACATTCAGTACTTC
TRBJ1-2,TRBV6-5,NA,TRBD1,CASSRRGGTYGYTF,TGTGCCAGCAGCCGCAGGGGGGGCACCTATGGCTACACCTTC
TRBJ1-5,TRBV7-9,once,NA,CASSPQDGNQPQHF,TGTGCCAGCAGCCCTCAGGACGGCAATCAGCCCCAGCATTTT
TRBJ1-4,TRBV7-9,NA,NA,CASSSDLQYLEKLFF,TGTGCCAGCAGCTCGGACCTCCAATATTTGGAAAAACTGTTTTTT
TRBJ2-7,TRBV4-1,few,NA,CASSQDRAGATYEQYF,TGCGCCAGCAGCCAAGATCGGGCAGGGGCCACCTACGAGCAGTACTTC
TRBJ2-3,TRBV5-6,NA,NA,CASSLAGVPSTDTQYF,TGTGCCAGCAGCTTGGCGGGGGTCCCTAGCACAGATACGCAGTATTTT
TRBJ2-5,TRBV6-1,medium-sized,TRBD2,CASSEWGGGDGETQYF,TGTGCCAGCAGTGAATGGGGGGGAGGGGACGGAGAGACCCAGTACTTC
TRBJ1-1,TRBV27,NA,NA,CASSLKANTEAFF,TGTGCCAGCAGTTTAAAGGCGAACACTGAAGCTTTCTTT
TRBJ2-3,TRBV5-1,NA,TRBD1,CASSSRTGRRTGSDTQYF,TGCGCCAGCAGCTCTCGGACAGGGCGGAGAACGGGATCAGATACGCAGTATTTT
TRBJ1-1,TRBV19,NA,TRBD1,CASSSSTGVTEAFF,TGTGCCAGTAGTTCATCGACAGGGGTCACTGAAGCTTTCTTT
TRBJ1-4,TRBV7-8,NA,NA,CASSLARGGRLTNEKLFF,TGTGCCAGCAGCTTAGCGAGAGGGGGGAGGTTGACTAATGAAAAACTGTTTTTT
TRBJ1-1,TRBV5-1,NA,TRBD1,CASSLGLGGTALRGDTEAFF,TGCGCCAGCAGCTTGGGATTGGGGGGGACAGCCCTGAGGGGAGACACTGAAGCTTTCTTT
TRBJ2-2,TRBV7-9,NA,NA,CASSLEEEWELFF,TGTGCCAGCAGCTTAGAGGAAGAATGGGAGCTGTTTTTT
TRBJ2-6,TRBV11-3,NA,NA,CASSLDQGGRAGANVLTF,TGTGCCAGCAGCTTAGATCAGGGGGGAAGGGCTGGGGCCAACGTCCTGACTTTC
TRBJ1-3,TRBV9,NA,NA,CASSVKGVGNTIYF,TGTGCCAGCAGCGTAAAGGGGGTCGGAAACACCATATATTTT
TRBJ2-5,TRBV18,NA,NA,CASSPGFQETQYF,TGTGCCAGCTCACCGGGGTTCCAAGAGACCCAGTACTTC
TRBJ2-1,TRBV24-1,NA,TRBD1,CATRRTGANEQFF,TGTGCCACCAGGAGAACAGGGGCCAATGAGCAGTTCTTC
TRBJ1-1,TRBV19,NA,NA,CASASAVDSEAFF,TGTGCCAGTGCTTCTGCCGTCGACAGTGAAGCTTTCTTT
TRBJ2-2,TRBV6-4,NA,TRBD2,CASSVSGGRPNTGELFF,TGTGCCAGCAGTGTTAGCGGGGGGCGTCCTAACACCGGGGAGCTGTTTTTT
TRBJ1-2,TRBV23-1,few,TRBD1,CASSQRTGFRYGYTF,TGCGCCAGCAGTCAACGGACAGGTTTCCGCTATGGCTACACCTTC
TRBJ1-4,TRBV6-5,NA,TRBD1,CASSYSRGGLNEKLFF,TGTGCCAGCAGTTACTCGCGAGGGGGCCTTAATGAAAAACTGTTTTTT
TRBJ1-1,TRBV2,NA,TRBD1,CASGTGQYTEAFF,TGTGCCAGCGGGACAGGGCAATACACTGAAGCTTTCTTT
TRBJ1-4,TRBV7-9,NA,NA,CASSFGVKLFF,TGTGCCAGCAGCTTCGGGGTGAAACTGTTTTTT
TRBJ2-5,TRBV20-1,NA,NA,CSASVAGRETQYF,TGCAGTGCTAGTGTGGCAGGGAGGGAGACCCAGTACTTC
TRBJ1-4,TRBV29-1,NA,NA,CSVVMLRDTTNEKLFF,TGCAGCGTTGTTATGCTCCGGGATACAACTAATGAAAAACTGTTTTTT
TRBJ2-5,TRBV12-2,NA,NA,CASTILAGGAETQYF,TGTGCAAGTACGATACTAGCGGGGGGGGCAGAGACCCAGTACTTC
TRBJ2-1,TRBV6-5,once,NA,CASRRVGVYNEQFF,TGTGCCAGCAGGAGGGTCGGGGTGTACAATGAGCAGTTCTTC
TRBJ2-5,TRBV5-1,once,NA,CASSLNEGPVTQYF,TGCGCCAGCAGCTTGAACGAGGGGCCGGTGACCCAGTACTTC
TRBJ2-5,TRBV5-4,NA,TRBD1,CASSLGQGETQYF,TGTGCCAGCAGCCTCGGACAGGGTGAGACCCAGTACTTC
TRBJ1-5,TRBV23-1,NA,NA,CASNQQGQPQHF,TGCGCCAGCAACCAACAAGGTCAGCCCCAGCATTTT